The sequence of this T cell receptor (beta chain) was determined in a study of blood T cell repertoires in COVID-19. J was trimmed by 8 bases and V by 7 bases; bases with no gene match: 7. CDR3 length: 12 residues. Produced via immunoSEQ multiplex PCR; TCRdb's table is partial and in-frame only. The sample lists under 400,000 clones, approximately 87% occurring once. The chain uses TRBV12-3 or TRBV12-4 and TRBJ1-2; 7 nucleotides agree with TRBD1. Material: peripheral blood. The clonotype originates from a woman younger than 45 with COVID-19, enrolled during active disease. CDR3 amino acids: CASKGQGGGYTF. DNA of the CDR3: TGTGCCAGCAAAGGGCAGGGGGGAGGCTACACCTTC.